The rows below give T cell receptor beta chains drawn from one sample of a study of blood T cell repertoires in COVID-19. Only in-frame clones appear in the TCRdb table, and some are missing; sequencing was by immunoSEQ multiplex PCR. Among around 400,000 clones listed, around 87% were seen once. Sequenced material: peripheral blood. All receptors come from a woman aged 60-70 years with COVID-19, enrolled during active disease. Both conserved end residues are part of each CDR3. A D gene is named only where the DNA matches it firmly. Size tells how often a clone was seen (once, few, many) or the class of an expanded clone, and some rows leave it out.

clone_size d_call j_call v_call cdr3_nt cdr3_aa
. . TRBJ1-5 TRBV19 TGTGCCAGTAGTATTGCCAGGGCCGATAGCAATCAGCCCCAGCATTTT CASSIARADSNQPQHF
. TRBD1 TRBJ1-1 TRBV12-3/TRBV12-4 TGTGCCAGCAGCCTCGGACAGGGGGTTGAAGCTTTCTTT CASSLGQGVEAFF
. TRBD1 TRBJ1-2 TRBV9 TGTGCCAGCAGCGAGGGGACAGGGGGCATTGGTAGCTATGGCTACACCTTC CASSEGTGGIGSYGYTF
. . TRBJ1-6 TRBV7-9 TGTGCCAGCAGCTTTGACAGGATTAATTCACCCCTCCACTTT CASSFDRINSPLHF
. TRBD1 TRBJ1-2 TRBV5-1 TGCGCCAGCAGCGGCCAGACCCGGGACAGGGGGAATGGCTACACCTTC CASSGQTRDRGNGYTF
. . TRBJ1-2 TRBV9 TGTGCCAGCAGTGGTACAGCGGACTATGGCTACACCTTC CASSGTADYGYTF
. TRBD1 TRBJ1-2 TRBV11-1 TGTGCCAGCAGCTGGGGGACAGGACGTGGCTACACCTTC CASSWGTGRGYTF
. . TRBJ1-6 TRBV5-1 TGCGCCAGCAGCTTGACGGGTAATCGGGATTCACCCCTCCACTTT CASSLTGNRDSPLHF
. . TRBJ1-3 TRBV25-1 TGTGCCAGCAGTGACCCGGCGCGGCCGGGAAACACCATATATTTT CASSDPARPGNTIYF
once TRBD1 TRBJ1-2 TRBV5-6 TGTGCCAGCAGTTTCGACAGGGGTGTATATGGCTACACCTTC CASSFDRGVYGYTF
. . TRBJ2-4 TRBV5-6 TGTGCCAGCAGCTTGGGCAGGGGTAAAAACATTCAGTACTTC CASSLGRGKNIQYF
. . TRBJ1-1 TRBV24-1 TGTGCCACCAGTGATCCCCTCGTCTCAGGGACACCGAACACTGAAGCTTTCTTT CATSDPLVSGTPNTEAFF
once TRBD1 TRBJ1-2 TRBV6-5 TGTGCCAGCAGCGGCGGGACAGCGTATGGCTACACCTTC CASSGGTAYGYTF
. TRBD2 TRBJ2-3 TRBV3-1/TRBV3-2 TGTGCCAGCAGCCAAGCGGGACTAGTGTCAGATACGCAGTATTTT CASSQAGLVSDTQYF
. . TRBJ2-2 TRBV3-1/TRBV3-2 TGTGCCAGCCGAAAGACGGGGACCGGGGAGCTGTTTTTT CASRKTGTGELFF
. TRBD1 TRBJ1-2 TRBV7-2 TGTGCCAGCAGAGGACAGGGGGCTCGGGGCTACACCTTC CASRGQGARGYTF
. . TRBJ2-5 TRBV7-3 TGTGCCAGCAGCCCACTCGGGGATGAGACCCAGTACTTC CASSPLGDETQYF
. TRBD2 TRBJ2-7 TRBV19 TGTGCCAGTAGTTTTAGCGGGGTGGAGGGCGAGCAGTACTTC CASSFSGVEGEQYF
. . TRBJ1-4 TRBV19 TGTGCCAGCATGGACAGCCTAGTTGAAAAACTGTTTTTT CASMDSLVEKLFF
. . TRBJ1-2 TRBV9 TGTGCCAGCAGCGTGACGGACAGCGCTAACTATGGCTACACCTTC CASSVTDSANYGYTF
. . TRBJ1-6 TRBV5-1 TGCGCCAGCAGCTTGCCCAGGGATGGGAATTCACCCCTCCACTTT CASSLPRDGNSPLHF
. TRBD1 TRBJ1-5 TRBV27 TGTGCCAGCAGTGAAATTACAGGGGTGGGCAATCAGCCCCAGCATTTT CASSEITGVGNQPQHF
. . TRBJ2-3 TRBV7-6 TGTGCCAGCAGCTTAGACATGCTAGATACGCAGTATTTT CASSLDMLDTQYF
. . TRBJ2-1 TRBV7-3 TGTGCCAGCAGCCGAAATTCGGCAGGGGAGCAGTTCTTC CASSRNSAGEQFF
. . TRBJ1-3 TRBV2 TGTGCCAGCAGACCCCCGGGAGACACCATATATTTT CASRPPGDTIYF
. TRBD2 TRBJ2-5 TRBV11-2 TGTGCCAGCAGCTTAGGAGCGGGGGGGCTCCAAGAGACCCAGTACTTC CASSLGAGGLQETQYF
. TRBD1 TRBJ1-2 TRBV29-1 TGCAGCGTCGTCCAGGGGGCTAGAGGCTACACCTTC CSVVQGARGYTF
. TRBD2 TRBJ2-3 TRBV28 TGTGCCAGCAGGTCCCCAAACCGGGGGGGGCGGAGCACAGATACGCAGTATTTT CASRSPNRGGRSTDTQYF
. TRBD1 TRBJ2-7 TRBV19 TGTGCCAGTAGTCCAGAGGGGACAGGGCAACACGAGCAGTACTTC CASSPEGTGQHEQYF
. . TRBJ2-7 TRBV6-6 TGTGCCAGCAGTTACTCTCCCCGGCAGGGGCGCCACGAGCAGTACTTC CASSYSPRQGRHEQYF
. TRBD1 TRBJ1-2 TRBV6-4 TGTGCCAGCATTGAGGACAGGAGTAACTATGGCTACACCTTC CASIEDRSNYGYTF
. TRBD1 TRBJ1-1 TRBV12-3/TRBV12-4 TGTGCCAGCAGTTTTTGGACAGGATTTGAAGCTTTCTTT CASSFWTGFEAFF
few . TRBJ1-2 TRBV2 TGTGCTCGGAGGGTCGACTATGGCTACACCTTC CARRVDYGYTF
. . TRBJ1-6 TRBV19 TGTGCCAGCCGTCAACAGGGTTTCGGGGATGGTTCACCCCTCCACTTT CASRQQGFGDGSPLHF
. . TRBJ1-3 TRBV5-1 TGCGCCAGCAGCCCCCCGGCGGACACCATATATTTT CASSPPADTIYF
. . TRBJ1-1 TRBV9 TGTGCCAGCAGCGTGGCAGGGTTCGGGGGCACTGAAGCTTTCTTT CASSVAGFGGTEAFF
. . TRBJ1-5 TRBV7-9 TGTGCCAGCAGCTTAGAAGCTCAGCCCCAGCATTTT CASSLEAQPQHF
once . TRBJ2-5 TRBV18 TGTGCCAGCTCACCACTAGCGTTGGAGACCCAGTACTTC CASSPLALETQYF
once TRBD2 TRBJ2-5 TRBV25-1 TGTGCCAGCGTATTAGCGGGGGCACAAGAGACCCAGTACTTC CASVLAGAQETQYF
. TRBD1 TRBJ2-3 TRBV2 TGTGCCAGCACCCCAAGGACAGGGATGTACACAGATACGCAGTATTTT CASTPRTGMYTDTQYF
. . TRBJ1-1 TRBV6-2/TRBV6-3 TGTGCCAGCAGCCAGTCCCAGGGGACTGAAGCTTTCTTT CASSQSQGTEAFF
. . TRBJ1-1 TRBV12-5 TGTGCTAGTGGTTTGGTACGGTTTCTTACAGGACAGCAGAACACTGAAGCTTTCTTT CASGLVRFLTGQQNTEAFF
. . TRBJ1-1 TRBV11-2 TGTGCCAGCAGCTCGGGAATGAACACTGAAGCTTTCTTT CASSSGMNTEAFF
. . TRBJ2-7 TRBV5-1 TGCGCCAGCAGTGACAGGATCTCCTACGAGCAGTACTTC CASSDRISYEQYF
. TRBD2 TRBJ2-2 TRBV2 TGTGCCAGCAGCCCGGGACTAGCGGGGGGGAACACCGGGGAGCTGTTTTTT CASSPGLAGGNTGELFF
once TRBD1 TRBJ1-1 TRBV5-5 TGTGCCAGCAGCGGGGGACAGCTGTACATGAACACTGAAGCTTTCTTT CASSGGQLYMNTEAFF
. TRBD1 TRBJ2-7 TRBV5-1 TGCGCCAGCAGCGTCGGACAGGGAGGTTACGACGAGCAGTACTTC CASSVGQGGYDEQYF
. . TRBJ2-2 TRBV7-6 TGTGCCAGCGAGGCGGGGGCCGAGAACACCGGGGAGCTGTTTTTT CASEAGAENTGELFF
. . TRBJ1-4 TRBV4-2 TGTGCCAGCAGCTTTACAGGGAGCACTAATGAAAAACTGTTTTTT CASSFTGSTNEKLFF
. . TRBJ2-3 TRBV24-1 TGTGCCACCAGTGGAACGGGGGGCCGGGCAGATACGCAGTATTTT CATSGTGGRADTQYF
. . TRBJ1-5 TRBV5-8 TGTGCCAGCACGACGGACGGGAGTTTCAGTGCGCCCCAGCATTTT CASTTDGSFSAPQHF
few . TRBJ1-6 TRBV27 TGTGCCAGCACTCGAGACAGAGTCAACTCACCCCTCCACTTT CASTRDRVNSPLHF
. TRBD2 TRBJ2-3 TRBV19 TGTGCCAGTACCAAGGGGCGGAGCGGGGGGGCCGAGGCAGATACGCAGTATTTT CASTKGRSGGAEADTQYF
. . TRBJ1-1 TRBV6-5 TGTGCCAGCAGTTACCCCGGACAGAAGACGGCTTTCTTT CASSYPGQKTAFF
. . TRBJ2-5 TRBV2 TGTGCCAGCAGTATACTACCACAGGGATGGGGGGAGACCCAGTACTTC CASSILPQGWGETQYF
. . TRBJ2-3 TRBV19 TGTGCCAGTATGGTACGGGAGAGCACAGATACGCAGTATTTT CASMVRESTDTQYF
. TRBD2 TRBJ2-5 TRBV15 TGTGCCACCAGCAGAGATGGTCCTAGCGGGGGTCTCCGTGGATCGGAGACCCAGTACTTC CATSRDGPSGGLRGSETQYF
. TRBD1 TRBJ1-1 TRBV10-3 TGTGCCATCAGTGAGTCTCTTATTACAGGGGGTAGCACTGAAGCTTTCTTT CAISESLITGGSTEAFF
. TRBD1 TRBJ2-1 TRBV24-1 TGTGCCACCAGCAGGACAGGGGGCTCCTACAATGAGCAGTTCTTC CATSRTGGSYNEQFF
. TRBD2 TRBJ2-2 TRBV4-2 TGTGCCAGCAGCCAAGGGCTAGCGGGGGCTGGGCGCGGGGAGCTGTTTTTT CASSQGLAGAGRGELFF